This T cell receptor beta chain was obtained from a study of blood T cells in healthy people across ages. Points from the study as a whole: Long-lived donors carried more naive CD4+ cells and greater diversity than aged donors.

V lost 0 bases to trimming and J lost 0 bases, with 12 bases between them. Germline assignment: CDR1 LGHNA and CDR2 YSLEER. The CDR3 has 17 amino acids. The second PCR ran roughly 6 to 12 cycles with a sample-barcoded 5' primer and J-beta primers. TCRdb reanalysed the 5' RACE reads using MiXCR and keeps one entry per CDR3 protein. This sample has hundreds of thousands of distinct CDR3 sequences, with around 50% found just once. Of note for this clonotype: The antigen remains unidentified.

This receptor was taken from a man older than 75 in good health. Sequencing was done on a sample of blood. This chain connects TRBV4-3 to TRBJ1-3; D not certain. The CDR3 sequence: CASSQEPSGSSGNTIYF. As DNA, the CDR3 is TGCGCCAGCAGCCAAGAACCCTCGGGGAGCTCTGGAAACACCATATATTTT.